This T cell receptor beta chain was documented in a study of vaccination effects on CD4 cells after COVID-19. Study-level findings and limits: The study found that only 1 of 255 vaccine-induced clones from healthy vaccinees cross-reacted with common cold coronaviruses. At late timepoints after vaccination, vaccine- and infection-induced clones shrank markedly.

About this clone: Its antigen is not known.

The CDR3 totals 14 residues. V gave up 1 base and J gave up 7 bases, with 13 bases separating them. Germline V gene data show CDR1 as MDHEN and CDR2 as SYDVKM. Profiling relied on immunoSEQ multiplex PCR, and the TCRdb table lists in-frame clones only, not all of them. The sample yields 25,000 or so clones, approximately 70% seen once. Peptide-pool stimulation followed by sequencing identified expanded antigen-specific CD4+ clonotypes in the ViraFEST assay. The authors isolated CD4+ T cells after around nine days of culture. Nobody among the vaccine recipients had prior SARS-CoV-2 infection (nucleocapsid antibodies were negative). Wells each received 1.5 million to 2.5 million PBMC, cultured with 9 to 10 IU/ml IL-2 and 10 ug/ml peptides. At days 3 and 7, half of the medium was exchanged for IL-2 medium.

The genes are TRBV28 and TRBJ1-2, with D unresolved. The clonotype originates from a human donor who received a COVID-19 vaccine. Sequencing was performed on CD4+ T cells from PBMCs cultured with HCoV-OC43 spike peptides, taken before COVID-19 vaccination. Subset here: HCoV-OC43 spike overlapping peptide pool stimulation. The CDR3, as DNA: TGTGCCAGCAGTTTATTAGTCCAGGCTATTGGCTACACCTTC. It encodes CASSLLVQAIGYTF.